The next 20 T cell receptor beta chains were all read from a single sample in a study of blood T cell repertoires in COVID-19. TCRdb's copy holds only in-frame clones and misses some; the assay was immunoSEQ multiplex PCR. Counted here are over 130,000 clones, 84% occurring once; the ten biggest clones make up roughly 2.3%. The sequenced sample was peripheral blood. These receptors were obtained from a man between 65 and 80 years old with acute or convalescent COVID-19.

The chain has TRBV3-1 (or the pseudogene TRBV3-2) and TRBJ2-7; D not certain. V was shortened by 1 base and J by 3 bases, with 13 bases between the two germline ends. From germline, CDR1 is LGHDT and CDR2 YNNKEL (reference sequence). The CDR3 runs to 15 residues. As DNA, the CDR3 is TGTGCCAGCAGCCAAGCCGGTGGTGGCGGCTACGAGCAGTACTTC. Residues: CASSQAGGGGYEQYF.

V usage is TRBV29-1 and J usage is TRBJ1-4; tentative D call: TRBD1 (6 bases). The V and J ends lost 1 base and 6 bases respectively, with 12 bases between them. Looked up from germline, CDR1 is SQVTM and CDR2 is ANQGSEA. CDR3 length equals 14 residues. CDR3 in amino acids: CSVEGHRVDEKLFF. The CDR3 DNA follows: TGCAGCGTTGAAGGACACAGGGTGGATGAAAAACTGTTTTTT.

In DNA form, the CDR3 reads TGTGCCAGCAGCGCAGGACCAAGACAGGGGGCGGTCGGGGCCCAGCATTTT. This translates into CASSAGPRQGAVGAQHF. The gene calls are TRBV7-9 and TRBJ1-5, with 10 nucleotides matching TRBD1. CDR1 and CDR2 from the germline V gene are SEHNR and FQNEAQ (reference sequence). Losses at the gene ends were 5 bases for V and 11 bases for J; bases not matched to a gene: 18. The CDR3 contains 17 residues. The variable domain in full, with the rest retrieved from reference TRBV7-9 and TRBJ1-5, is DTGVSQNPRHKITKRGQNVTFRCDPISEHNRLYWYRQTLGQGPEFLTYFQNEAQLEKSRLLSDRFSAERPKGSFSTLEIQRTEQGDSAMYLCASSAGPRQGAVGAQHFGDGTRLSIL.

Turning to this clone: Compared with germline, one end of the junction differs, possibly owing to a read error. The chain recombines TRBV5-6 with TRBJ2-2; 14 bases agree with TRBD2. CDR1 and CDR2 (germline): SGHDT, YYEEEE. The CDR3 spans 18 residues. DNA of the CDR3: TGTGTCAGCAGCTTGGCTGGGACTAGCGGGAGTGTTACCGGGGAGCTGTTTTTT. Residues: CVSSLAGTSGSVTGELFF.

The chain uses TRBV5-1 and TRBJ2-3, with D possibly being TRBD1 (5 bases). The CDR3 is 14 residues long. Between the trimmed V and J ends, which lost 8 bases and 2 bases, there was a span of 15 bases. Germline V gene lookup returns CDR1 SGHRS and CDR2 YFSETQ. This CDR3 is CASEWQGSTDTQYF. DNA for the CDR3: TGCGCCAGTGAGTGGCAGGGATCCACAGATACGCAGTATTTT.

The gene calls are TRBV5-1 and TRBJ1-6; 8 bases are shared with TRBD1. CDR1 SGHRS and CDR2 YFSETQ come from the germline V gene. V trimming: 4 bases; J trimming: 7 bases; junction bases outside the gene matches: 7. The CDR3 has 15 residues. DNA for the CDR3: TGCGCCAGCAGCACTGGACAGGGAGGGAATTCACCCCTCCACTTT. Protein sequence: CASSTGQGGNSPLHF. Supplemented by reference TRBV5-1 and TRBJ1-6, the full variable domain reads KAGVTQTPRYLIKTRGQQVTLSCSPISGHRSVSWYQQTPGQGLQFLFEYFSETQRNKGNFPGRFSGRQFSNSRSEMNVSTLELGDSALYLCASSTGQGGNSPLHFGNGTRLTVT.

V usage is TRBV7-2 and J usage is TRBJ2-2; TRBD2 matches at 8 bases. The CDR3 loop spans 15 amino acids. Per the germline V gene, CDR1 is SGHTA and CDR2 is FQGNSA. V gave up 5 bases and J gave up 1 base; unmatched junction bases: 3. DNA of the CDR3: TGTGCCAGCAGCCCGGGACTAGTGAACACCGGGGAGCTGTTTTTT. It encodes CASSPGLVNTGELFF.

CDR3 nucleotides: TGTGCCTGGAGTAGACAGGGCACGGGTGTCTATAATTCACCCCTCCACTTT. As protein: CAWSRQGTGVYNSPLHF. The V call is TRBV30, the J call TRBJ1-6; 7 nucleotides agree with TRBD1. V shed 2 bases, J shed 3 bases, and the junction held 10 bases outside the gene matches. This CDR3 is built from 17 residues. CDR1 is GTSNPN and CDR2 is SVGIG in the germline V gene (reference sequence).

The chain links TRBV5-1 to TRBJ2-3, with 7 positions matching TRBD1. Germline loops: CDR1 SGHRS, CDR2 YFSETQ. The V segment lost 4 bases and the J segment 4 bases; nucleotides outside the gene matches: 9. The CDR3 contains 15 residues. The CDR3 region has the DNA TGCGCCAGCAGCCCTATGACAGGGCGGCCAGATACGCAGTATTTT. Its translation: CASSPMTGRPDTQYF.

The CDR3 nucleotides are TGCGCCAGCAGCGGGGGGGTATCTTACGAGCAGTACTTC. Protein product: CASSGGVSYEQYF. The genes are TRBV5-1 and TRBJ2-7; 7 bases agree with TRBD2. Germline-derived CDR1 and CDR2 are SGHRS and YFSETQ. Unmatched junction bases numbered 5, after V lost 4 bases and J lost 4 bases. The CDR3 loop spans 13 amino acids.

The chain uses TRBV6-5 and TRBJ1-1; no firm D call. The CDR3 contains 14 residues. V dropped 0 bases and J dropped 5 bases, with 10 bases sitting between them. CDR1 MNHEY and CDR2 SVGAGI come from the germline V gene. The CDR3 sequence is CASSYSGRETEAFF. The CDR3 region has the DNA TGTGCCAGCAGTTACTCTGGTCGGGAGACTGAAGCTTTCTTT.

The CDR3 loop reads CASKRQTGVGTDTQYF. In nucleotides, the CDR3 is TGTGCCAGCAAGCGTCAAACAGGAGTTGGCACAGATACGCAGTATTTT. The chain has TRBV2 and TRBJ2-3; D possibly corresponds to TRBD1 (5 bases). V was cut by 7 bases and J by 1 base, with 18 bases left in between. The V gene's germline CDR1 is SNHLY and CDR2 FYNNEI. The CDR3 totals 16 residues.

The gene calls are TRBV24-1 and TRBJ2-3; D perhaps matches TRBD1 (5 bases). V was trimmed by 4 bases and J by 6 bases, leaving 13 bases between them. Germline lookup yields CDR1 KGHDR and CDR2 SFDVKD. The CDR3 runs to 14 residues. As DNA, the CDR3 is TGTGCCACCAGTGAGGTAGGGGCAGGGGATACGCAGTATTTT. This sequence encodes CATSEVGAGDTQYF.

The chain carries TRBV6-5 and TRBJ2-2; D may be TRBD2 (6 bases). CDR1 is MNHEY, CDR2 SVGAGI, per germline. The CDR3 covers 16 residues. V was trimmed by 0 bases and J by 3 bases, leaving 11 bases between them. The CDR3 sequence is CASSYSRRGHTGELFF. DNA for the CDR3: TGTGCCAGCAGTTACTCCCGGCGGGGTCACACCGGGGAGCTGTTTTTT.

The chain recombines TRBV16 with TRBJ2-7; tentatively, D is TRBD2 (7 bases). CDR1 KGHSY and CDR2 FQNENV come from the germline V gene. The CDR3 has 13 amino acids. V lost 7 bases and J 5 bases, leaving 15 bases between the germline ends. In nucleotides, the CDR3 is TGTGCCAGCAAACCGGGGGGCATCGACGAGCAGTACTTC. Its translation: CASKPGGIDEQYF.

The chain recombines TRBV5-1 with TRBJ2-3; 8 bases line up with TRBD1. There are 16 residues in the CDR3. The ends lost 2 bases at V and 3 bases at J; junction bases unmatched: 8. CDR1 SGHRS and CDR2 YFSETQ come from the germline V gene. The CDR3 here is CASSLIAGGATDTQYF. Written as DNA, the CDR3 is TGCGCCAGCAGCTTAATCGCAGGGGGCGCGACAGATACGCAGTATTTT.

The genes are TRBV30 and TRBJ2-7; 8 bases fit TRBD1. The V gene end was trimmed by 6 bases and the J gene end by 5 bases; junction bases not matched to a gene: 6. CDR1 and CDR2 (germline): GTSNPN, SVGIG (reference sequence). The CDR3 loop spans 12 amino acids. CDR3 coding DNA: TGTGCCTGCACGGACAGGGTAAACGAGCAGTACTTC. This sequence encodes CACTDRVNEQYF.

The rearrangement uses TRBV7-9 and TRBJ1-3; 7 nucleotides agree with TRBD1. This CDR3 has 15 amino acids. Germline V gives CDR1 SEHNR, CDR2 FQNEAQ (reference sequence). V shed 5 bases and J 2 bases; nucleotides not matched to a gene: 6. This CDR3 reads CASSPGTDAGNTIYF. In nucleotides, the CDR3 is TGTGCCAGCAGCCCGGGGACAGACGCTGGAAACACCATATATTTT.

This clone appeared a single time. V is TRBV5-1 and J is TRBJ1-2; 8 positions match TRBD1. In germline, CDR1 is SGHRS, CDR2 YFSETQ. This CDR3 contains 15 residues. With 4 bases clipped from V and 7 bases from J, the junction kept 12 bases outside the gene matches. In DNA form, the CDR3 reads TGCGCCAGCAGCCCAGGGACAGGTTGGAACGGTGGCTACACCTTC. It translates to CASSPGTGWNGGYTF.

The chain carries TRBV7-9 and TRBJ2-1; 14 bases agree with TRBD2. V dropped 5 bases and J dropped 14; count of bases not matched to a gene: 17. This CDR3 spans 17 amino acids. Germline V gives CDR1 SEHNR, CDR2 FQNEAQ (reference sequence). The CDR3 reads CASSASTGLAGGRGKFF. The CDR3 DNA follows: TGTGCCAGCAGCGCCTCGACCGGACTAGCGGGAGGCCGGGGCAAGTTCTTC. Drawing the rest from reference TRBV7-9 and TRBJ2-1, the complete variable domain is DTGVSQNPRHKITKRGQNVTFRCDPISEHNRLYWYRQTLGQGPEFLTYFQNEAQLEKSRLLSDRFSAERPKGSFSTLEIQRTEQGDSAMYLCASSASTGLAGGRGKFFGPGTRLTVL.